These T cell receptor beta chains were read from a single sample in a study of control samples from healthy donors and cancer patients. The repertoire was sequenced with immunoSEQ multiplex PCR; TCRdb's copy has only in-frame clones and lacks some. The sample has 110,000 to 150,000 clones, around 94% seen once. The source material was blood. The receptors stem from a man aged 40-55 years in good health. Both conserved end residues are trimmed from each CDR3. Where a row states a size, it is once, few, many or the class of an expanded clone; other rows omit it.

J gene: TRBJ2-7; clone size: .; V gene: TRBV14; CDR3 protein: ASSHDVAWDEQY
J gene: TRBJ2-7; clone size: .; V gene: TRBV5-1; CDR3 protein: ASSFGQGTYEQY
J gene: TRBJ1-1; clone size: .; V gene: TRBV21-1; CDR3 protein: ASSKGTGGRDTEAF
J gene: TRBJ1-1; clone size: .; V gene: TRBV10-3; CDR3 protein: ATGGPNTEAF
J gene: TRBJ2-7; clone size: .; V gene: TRBV11-2; CDR3 protein: ASSLGTAYEQY
J gene: TRBJ2-3; clone size: .; V gene: TRBV6-5; CDR3 protein: ASSQGTFSTDTQY
J gene: TRBJ2-1; clone size: .; V gene: TRBV6-1; CDR3 protein: ASSDFVSSYNEQF
J gene: TRBJ1-1; clone size: few; V gene: TRBV6-5; CDR3 protein: ASSRRQGDTEAF
J gene: TRBJ2-3; clone size: .; V gene: TRBV7-3; CDR3 protein: ASSLNPLGANTQY
J gene: TRBJ1-2; clone size: .; V gene: TRBV7-9; CDR3 protein: ASSLDRVDGYT
J gene: TRBJ2-2; clone size: once; V gene: TRBV9; CDR3 protein: ASSVTTGELF
J gene: TRBJ2-7; clone size: .; V gene: TRBV27; CDR3 protein: ASSFYSASGSYEQY
J gene: TRBJ1-3; clone size: .; V gene: TRBV25-1; CDR3 protein: ASESRPDRSGNTIY
J gene: TRBJ1-3; clone size: once; V gene: TRBV2; CDR3 protein: ASSVVAGRGNTIY
J gene: TRBJ2-7; clone size: once; V gene: TRBV29-1; CDR3 protein: SVVGTSGASYEQY
J gene: TRBJ2-2; clone size: once; V gene: TRBV7-3; CDR3 protein: ASSLRTSGHTGELF
J gene: TRBJ2-7; clone size: .; V gene: TRBV2; CDR3 protein: ASRWLAGAPEQY
J gene: TRBJ2-1; clone size: .; V gene: TRBV11-2; CDR3 protein: ASSLGDGPGRPYNEQF
J gene: TRBJ1-1; clone size: .; V gene: TRBV5-1; CDR3 protein: ASTLRGQAGEAF
J gene: TRBJ2-3; clone size: .; V gene: TRBV5-4; CDR3 protein: ASSSRDREAGTQY
J gene: TRBJ2-5; clone size: .; V gene: TRBV7-9; CDR3 protein: ASSRTGSQETQY
J gene: TRBJ2-1; clone size: .; V gene: TRBV4-2; CDR3 protein: ASSQDGIGGTSYNEQF
J gene: TRBJ1-5; clone size: .; V gene: TRBV30; CDR3 protein: AWSARTGLQPQH
J gene: TRBJ2-1; clone size: few; V gene: TRBV12-3/TRBV12-4; CDR3 protein: ASSLGGNEQF
J gene: TRBJ2-7; clone size: .; V gene: TRBV28; CDR3 protein: ASTTGGTDYEQY
J gene: TRBJ2-7; clone size: .; V gene: TRBV27; CDR3 protein: ASSSPFGRSYEQY
J gene: TRBJ1-1; clone size: .; V gene: TRBV5-1; CDR3 protein: ASSLESFMNTEAF
J gene: TRBJ1-5; clone size: .; V gene: TRBV5-6; CDR3 protein: ASSLTGNNQPQH
J gene: TRBJ1-5; clone size: .; V gene: TRBV5-8; CDR3 protein: ASSLRTGVSNQPQH
J gene: TRBJ1-5; clone size: .; V gene: TRBV30; CDR3 protein: AWSVGGDQPQH
J gene: TRBJ1-5; clone size: .; V gene: TRBV28; CDR3 protein: ASSFFGTRQPQH
J gene: TRBJ2-5; clone size: once; V gene: TRBV6-5; CDR3 protein: ASSFGLGLQETQY
J gene: TRBJ1-1; clone size: .; V gene: TRBV7-2; CDR3 protein: ASSLGYPGQGAEAF
J gene: TRBJ2-1; clone size: .; V gene: TRBV28; CDR3 protein: ASSLRGWGQTRNEQF
J gene: TRBJ1-1; clone size: few; V gene: TRBV9; CDR3 protein: ASSVGARNTEAF
J gene: TRBJ2-7; clone size: .; V gene: TRBV29-1; CDR3 protein: SVGGRGKGNEQY
J gene: TRBJ1-5; clone size: .; V gene: TRBV6-5; CDR3 protein: ASSSQGSDQPQH
J gene: TRBJ1-3; clone size: .; V gene: TRBV7-9; CDR3 protein: ASSRRFRGGNTIY
J gene: TRBJ1-5; clone size: .; V gene: TRBV19; CDR3 protein: ASGSDQPQH
J gene: TRBJ1-2; clone size: .; V gene: TRBV18; CDR3 protein: ASSPDTSYGYT
J gene: TRBJ2-1; clone size: .; V gene: TRBV9; CDR3 protein: ASSSGTSGSDEQF
J gene: TRBJ1-1; clone size: .; V gene: TRBV11-1; CDR3 protein: ASRTENRGTEAF
J gene: TRBJ1-2; clone size: .; V gene: TRBV18; CDR3 protein: ASSPGTGGFGYT
J gene: TRBJ1-3; clone size: .; V gene: TRBV27; CDR3 protein: ASSPIQDRNTIY
J gene: TRBJ1-6; clone size: .; V gene: TRBV14; CDR3 protein: ASSQATDRINSPLH
J gene: TRBJ2-7; clone size: .; V gene: TRBV10-2; CDR3 protein: ASSESVGNEQY
J gene: TRBJ2-2; clone size: .; V gene: TRBV7-6; CDR3 protein: ASSTPTGRIPGELF
J gene: TRBJ2-5; clone size: .; V gene: TRBV9; CDR3 protein: ASSPTGTGKETQY